The rows below give T cell receptor beta chains drawn from one sample of a study of shared clonotypes between healthy human individuals. TCRdb's copy holds only in-frame clones and misses some; the assay was immunoSEQ multiplex PCR. This table holds about 2.4 million clones, around nine tenths found once. Sequenced sample: naive CD4+ T cells sorted from blood. Receptor source: a man younger than 30 in good health. Each CDR3 is given with its conserved first and last residue. A D gene is named only where the DNA matches it firmly.

TRBV6-5	TRBJ2-2	NA	CASSSGGGTGELFF	TGTGCCAGCAGTTCCGGGGGTGGCACCGGGGAGCTGTTTTTT
TRBV7-9	TRBJ2-5	TRBD1	CASSSQGQGETQYF	TGTGCCAGCAGCTCACAAGGACAGGGAGAGACCCAGTACTTC
TRBV5-6	TRBJ2-7	TRBD2	CASSYPGTSGNEQYF	TGTGCCAGCAGCTATCCCGGGACTAGCGGGAACGAGCAGTACTTC
TRBV11-2	TRBJ2-5	TRBD1	CASSSGQGKTQYF	TGTGCCAGCAGCTCCGGACAGGGAAAGACCCAGTACTTC
TRBV10-1	TRBJ2-7	NA	CASKRQNYEQYF	TGCGCCAGCAAGAGACAGAACTACGAGCAGTACTTC
TRBV9	TRBJ1-2	NA	CASSSSTGSGGYTF	TGTGCCAGCAGCTCCTCTACCGGTTCGGGGGGCTACACCTTC
TRBV10-3	TRBJ1-1	NA	CAITEQGDGTEAFF	TGTGCCATCACTGAACAGGGAGATGGCACTGAAGCTTTCTTT
TRBV28	TRBJ2-7	NA	CASSLLGQVYEQYF	TGTGCCAGCAGTTTATTGGGACAAGTTTACGAGCAGTACTTC
TRBV28	TRBJ2-7	NA	CASTQDDYEQYF	TGTGCCAGCACCCAAGATGATTACGAGCAGTACTTC
TRBV6-6	TRBJ2-5	NA	CASSYGAGGFQETQYF	TGTGCCAGCAGTTACGGGGCAGGGGGGTTCCAAGAGACCCAGTACTTC
TRBV6-5	TRBJ2-6	NA	CASSPRYSGANVLTF	TGTGCCAGCAGTCCGCGGTACTCTGGGGCCAACGTCCTGACTTTC
TRBV11-2	TRBJ1-2	NA	CASSLGEAIGYTF	TGTGCCAGCAGCTTGGGGGAGGCAATCGGCTACACCTTC
TRBV5-4	TRBJ2-7	TRBD1	CASAHRDRANEQYF	TGTGCCAGCGCGCATCGGGACAGGGCAAATGAGCAGTACTTC
TRBV5-1	TRBJ2-1	TRBD1	CASSPDRGAINEQFF	TGCGCCAGCAGCCCTGACAGGGGCGCGATCAATGAGCAGTTCTTC
TRBV2	TRBJ1-5	NA	CASSETGPQHF	TGTGCCAGCAGTGAAACTGGGCCCCAGCATTTT
TRBV2	TRBJ1-2	TRBD1	CASRDTGTGYYGYTF	TGTGCCAGCAGGGACACCGGGACAGGGTACTATGGCTACACCTTC
TRBV6-1	TRBJ2-4	NA	CASSDGGLLAKNIQYF	TGTGCCAGCAGTGATGGTGGCCTATTAGCCAAAAACATTCAGTACTTC
TRBV5-1	TRBJ2-3	NA	CASSLAPGTDTQYF	TGCGCCAGCAGCTTGGCTCCCGGGACAGATACGCAGTATTTT
TRBV7-2	TRBJ2-7	TRBD2	CASSYTEREGHDEQYF	TGTGCCAGCAGCTATACCGAGCGGGAGGGCCACGACGAGCAGTACTTC
TRBV18	TRBJ2-3	TRBD2	CASSPTSGVDTQYF	TGTGCCAGCTCACCAACTAGCGGGGTTGATACGCAGTATTTT
TRBV27	TRBJ2-7	TRBD1	CASSSDRGLYEQYF	TGTGCCAGCAGTTCCGACAGGGGCCTCTACGAGCAGTACTTC
TRBV4-1	TRBJ1-2	NA	CASSQDPGGNYGYTF	TGCGCCAGCAGCCAAGATCCGGGGGGTAACTATGGCTACACCTTC